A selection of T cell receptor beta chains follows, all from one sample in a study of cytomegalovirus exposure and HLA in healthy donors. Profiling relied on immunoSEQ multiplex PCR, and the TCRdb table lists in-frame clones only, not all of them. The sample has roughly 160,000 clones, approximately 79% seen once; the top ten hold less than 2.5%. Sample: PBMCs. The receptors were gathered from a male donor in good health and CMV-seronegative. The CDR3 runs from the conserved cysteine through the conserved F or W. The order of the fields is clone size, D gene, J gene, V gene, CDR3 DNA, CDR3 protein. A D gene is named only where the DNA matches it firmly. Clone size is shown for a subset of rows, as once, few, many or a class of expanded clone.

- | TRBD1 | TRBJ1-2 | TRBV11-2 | TGTGCCAGCAGCCAGGATAGGGGGCATGGCTACACCTTC | CASSQDRGHGYTF
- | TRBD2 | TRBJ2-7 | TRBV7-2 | TGTGCCAGCAGCCGCCAGAGCAGTAGCGGGGGGGCAGGAAGCTACGAGCAGTACTTC | CASSRQSSSGGAGSYEQYF
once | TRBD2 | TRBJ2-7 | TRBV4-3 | TGCGCCAGCAGCCAGGGACTAGCGGGGGCCTTCTGGGAGCAGTACTTC | CASSQGLAGAFWEQYF
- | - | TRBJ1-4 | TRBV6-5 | TGTGCCAGCAGTTACACTACCCAGCCTATTAATGAAAAACTGTTTTTT | CASSYTTQPINEKLFF
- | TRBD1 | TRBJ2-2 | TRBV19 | TGTGCCAGTAGTATCGGAGGAGGACAGGGTCTGTTTTTT | CASSIGGGQGLFF
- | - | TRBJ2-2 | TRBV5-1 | TGCGCCAGCAGCTCAGACAGGCGGAACACCGGGGAGCTGTTTTTT | CASSSDRRNTGELFF
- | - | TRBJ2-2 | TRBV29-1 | TGCAGCGTTGACGTAGCGAACACCGGGGAGCTGTTTTTT | CSVDVANTGELFF
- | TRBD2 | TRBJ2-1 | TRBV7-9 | TGTGCCAGCAGCGCCCTGGGGGGGGGCTACAATGAGCAGTTCTTC | CASSALGGGYNEQFF
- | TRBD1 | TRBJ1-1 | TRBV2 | TGTGCCAGCAGGGGACAGGGGATGGGGATTGGTGAAGCTTTCTTT | CASRGQGMGIGEAFF
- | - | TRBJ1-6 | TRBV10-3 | TGTGCCATCAGTGTGGGCGGGAATTCACCCCTCCACTTT | CAISVGGNSPLHF
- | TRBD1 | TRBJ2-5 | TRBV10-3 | TGTGCCACATCACCCCGATCCGGGACAGGGGGACAAGAGACCCAGTACTTC | CATSPRSGTGGQETQYF
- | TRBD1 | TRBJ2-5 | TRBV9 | TGTGCCAGCAGCTTTGGGACAGCTCAAGAGACCCAGTACTTC | CASSFGTAQETQYF
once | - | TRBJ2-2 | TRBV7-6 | TGTGCCAGCAGCTTAGAAGCCGAGGGGGTCGAGACCGGGGAGCTGTTTTTT | CASSLEAEGVETGELFF
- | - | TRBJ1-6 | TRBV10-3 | TGTGCCATCAGTCGAAACGAGGGCCGGCAATCACCCCTCCACTTT | CAISRNEGRQSPLHF
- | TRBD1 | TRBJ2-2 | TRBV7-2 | TGTGCCAGCAGCTTCAGGGGGCAGGCCGGGGAGCTGTTTTTT | CASSFRGQAGELFF
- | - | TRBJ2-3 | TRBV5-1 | TGCGCCAGCAGCTCTCAGGGGTTAAGGCGCACAGATACGCAGTATTTT | CASSSQGLRRTDTQYF
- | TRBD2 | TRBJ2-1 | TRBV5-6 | TGTGCCAGCAGCCCCGCCGCGGGGGGGCCCTATGAGCAGTTCTTC | CASSPAAGGPYEQFF
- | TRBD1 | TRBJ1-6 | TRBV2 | TGTGCCAGCAGGGTCCTGGGACAGGACAATTCACCCCTCCACTTT | CASRVLGQDNSPLHF
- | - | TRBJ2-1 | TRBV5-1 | TGCGCCAGCAGCCCGGATATCAAACGGCAGGGCGACAATGAGCAGTTCTTC | CASSPDIKRQGDNEQFF
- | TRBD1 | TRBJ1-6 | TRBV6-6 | TGTGCCAGCAGTTACTGGGGACAGTCCTACCCCCTCCACTTT | CASSYWGQSYPLHF
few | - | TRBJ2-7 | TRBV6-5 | TGTGCCACCCAGGGTCCCTACGAGCAGTACTTC | CATQGPYEQYF
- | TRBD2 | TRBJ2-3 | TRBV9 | TGTGCCAGCAGCGTGGGCGGGGGGGCAGATACGCAGTATTTT | CASSVGGGADTQYF
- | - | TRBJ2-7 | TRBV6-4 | TGTGCCAGCAGTGGAAGGAGTTGCTACGAGCAGTACTTC | CASSGRSCYEQYF
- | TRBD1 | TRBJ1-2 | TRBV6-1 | TGTGCCAGCAGTGGTACCGGGACAGGGCCTTATGGCTACACCTTC | CASSGTGTGPYGYTF
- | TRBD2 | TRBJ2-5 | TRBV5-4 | TGTGCCAGCAGCTCAGGACTAGCGGGGGAAGAGACCCAGTACTTC | CASSSGLAGEETQYF
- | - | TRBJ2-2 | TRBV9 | TGTGCCAGCAGCCAAGGGGCGCATCCGAACACCGGGGAGCTGTTTTTT | CASSQGAHPNTGELFF
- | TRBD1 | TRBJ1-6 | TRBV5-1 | TGCGCCAGCAGCGCCAGACAGGGGGATAATTCACCCCTCCACTTT | CASSARQGDNSPLHF
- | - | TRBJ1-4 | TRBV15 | TGTGCCACCAGCAGATACGAGGCAGGACAGGAAAAACTGTTTTTT | CATSRYEAGQEKLFF
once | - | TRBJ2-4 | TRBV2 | TGTGCCAGCCAACGCCGGGATGGGAAAAACATTCAGTACTTC | CASQRRDGKNIQYF
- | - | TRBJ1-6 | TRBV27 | TGTGCCAGCAGGATCCAGGGTCGGCATTCACCCCTCCACTTT | CASRIQGRHSPLHF
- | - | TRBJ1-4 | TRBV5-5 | TGTGCCAGCAGCTTGGCAGTCGCAACTAATGAAAAACTGTTTTTT | CASSLAVATNEKLFF
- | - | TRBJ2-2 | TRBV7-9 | TGTGCCAGCAGCTCAACTAGTCGGGACACCGGGGAGCTGTTTTTT | CASSSTSRDTGELFF
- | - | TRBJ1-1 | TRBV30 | TGTGCCGTCAGTACCAAGGGAGGGGCGCGAACAGCTTTCTTT | CAVSTKGGARTAFF
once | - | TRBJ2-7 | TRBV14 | TGTGCCAGCGGTCGGTCGACCTACGAGCAGTACTTC | CASGRSTYEQYF
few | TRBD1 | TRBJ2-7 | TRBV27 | TGTGCCAGCAGTTTCACATACAGGGGATACGAGCAGTACTTC | CASSFTYRGYEQYF
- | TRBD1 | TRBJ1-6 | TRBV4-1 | TGCGCCAGCAGCCCACGGACAGGGTACTCACCCCTCCACTTT | CASSPRTGYSPLHF